This entry describes one T cell receptor beta chain. What this receptor recognizes is not known. No quality values exist for individual bases; no much larger clone is one base distant. This sample is part of a study of blood T cell repertoires in COVID-19 (dated by TCRdb to about 2020). At the level of the whole study: Samples covering the acute and convalescent phases of COVID-19 were provided by collaborators in the United States, Italy and Spain. The material from the prospective study consisted of cDNA or gDNA derived from T cells, B-cell-depleted T cells, or PBMCs. The dataset comprised deeply sampled blood TCRbeta repertoires from subjects exposed to, actively infected with, or recovered from COVID-19. The repertoires were released in a freely available public database meant as a resource for research on the immune response to SARS-CoV-2. Samples came from the ongoing ImmuneRACE study (first 160 participants) plus 1,254 subjects from 6 global collaborators. Nearly every sample came with metadata listing a de-identified subject ID, COVID-19 status, age in years and sex. Where available, HLA class I and class II types were obtained from metadata supplied by the sample provider rather than from assay-based typing.

TCRbeta CDR3 regions were amplified from genomic DNA using the immunoSEQ Assay, a bias-controlled multiplex PCR. In the paper's pipeline: Within the assay, amplification of reference gene primers was used to estimate how many nucleated cells each sample contained. Sequence reads were collapsed and filtered to measure the absolute abundance of every unique TCRbeta CDR3 rearrangement. For each sample, productive Simpson clonality was calculated as the square root of Simpson's diversity index across productive rearrangements. As stored in TCRdb, this immuneACCESS dataset retains in-frame rearrangements with V and J assigned. A fraction of the clones does not appear; measured against another copy, unresolved V genes explain less than half of the discrepancy, and the remainder lacks a known reason. V, J and clone size reflect that table, while D and trimming were determined from the DNA. A total of 150,000 or so clones appear in this sample, 70% to 80% of them only once. The ten most abundant clones make up more than 8.5% of the sample.

V and J are truncated by 11 bases and 5 bases respectively, leaving an intervening sequence of 12 bases. Reading from cysteine to phenylalanine, the CDR3 counts 11 amino acids. Just the 33-base CDR3 DNA is kept, in frame starting at base 1. The collaborating institutions used their own protocols to collect whole blood in K2EDTA tubes. For TCRbeta analysis, collaborators shipped samples as frozen whole blood, isolated PBMCs, or DNA extracted from either of those sample types. The study at large found these results: The quantity of clinical and demographic metadata differed by source and by participant and was supplied without curation.

This receptor was taken from a woman in her forties or fifties with active or convalescent COVID-19. Sequenced input: peripheral blood. The chain joins TRBV12-3 or TRBV12-4 to TRBJ1-2; too little of a D gene remains to name it. The bases are TGTGCCGCCCTAGAGGTATATGGCTACACCTTC. Translated, this gives CAALEVYGYTF.